This T cell receptor beta chain was identified during a study of blood T cell repertoires in COVID-19. Per the authors' pipeline: Amplified reference gene primers provided the basis for estimating nucleated cell counts. Only in-frame clones appear in the TCRdb table, and some are missing; sequencing was by immunoSEQ multiplex PCR. That table furnishes V, J and clone size, whereas the DNA furnished D and trimming. This sample has hundreds of thousands of clones, with around 87% found just once. From germline, CDR1 is MDHEN and CDR2 SYDVKM. This CDR3 is built from 17 residues. Trimming took 6 bases from V and 5 from J, leaving 20 bases between them.

The genes are TRBV28 and TRBJ1-6; D possibly corresponds to TRBD1 (6 bases). The sequence came from a human donor in a cohort sampled during active COVID-19. Sequencing was performed on peripheral blood. The CDR3 DNA reads TGTGCCAGCAGCTTACGAGGGGACACCAACAATAATTCACCCCTCCACTTT. Translated, it gives CASSLRGDTNNNSPLHF. The variable domain in full, with the rest retrieved from reference TRBV28 and TRBJ1-6, is DVKVTQSSRYLVKRTGEKVFLECVQDMDHENMFWYRQDPGLGLRLIYFSYDVKMKEKGDIPEGYSVSREKKERFSLILESASTNQTSMYLCASSLRGDTNNNSPLHFGNGTRLTVT.